Listed here is a single T cell receptor beta chain. The antigen is not known. This entry comes from a study of breast tumors, draining lymph nodes, adjacent tissues. Germline V CDR1 and CDR2: SGHRS, YFSETQ. Losses at the gene ends were 4 bases for V and 2 bases for J; bases not matched to a gene: 3. The CDR3 contains 15 residues. TCRdb fed the multiplex PCR reads into MiXCR, producing one record per CDR3 protein. The repertoire holds roughly 70,000 distinct CDR3 sequences, about 40% seen once, with about 8.4% in the top ten. Study-wide results and limits: Findings are consistent with lymph node origin and intratumoral expansion of most tumor T cells. Tumor T cell lymph node origin was a supported hypothesis, not proven. Luminal-like breast cancer showed significantly higher tumor–nontumor repertoire similarity than basal-like. Tumor repertoires ranked between lymph nodes and nontumor tissue in diversity, with V and J gene preferences.

The source of this sequence is a female donor with breast cancer. Some clones in this sample may be carry-over from other donors' samples. Sequencing was performed on breast tumor tissue. The rearrangement links TRBV5-1 to TRBJ2-3; TRBD2 matches at 11 bases. For the CDR3, the DNA is TGCGCCAGCAGCCTAGCGGGGGGATTCACAGATACGCAGTATTTT. Translation: CASSLAGGFTDTQYF.